This TCR beta chain was captured in a study of OX40 agonist ivuxolimab in advanced cancers. In the case of this clone: Its antigen is unknown.

TCRdb's copy holds only in-frame clones and misses some; the assay was immunoSEQ multiplex PCR. The sample shows some 30,000 clones, more than 80% of them seen only once. This CDR3 is 12 amino acids long. The germline V gene has CDR1 SEHNR and CDR2 FQNEAQ (reference sequence). V lost 5 bases, J lost 10 bases, and 7 bases stayed unmatched. Findings of the study overall: With doses of 0.1-3.0 mg/kg, partial responders showed among the lowest clonal expansion.

The source was CD4+ or CD8+ T cells sorted from blood, collected in a trial of the OX40 agonist ivuxolimab. The chain has TRBV7-9 and TRBJ1-1, with 7 bases fitting TRBD1. This clonotype originated in an adult with an advanced solid tumor such as melanoma, head and neck, liver or kidney cancer. The CDR3 DNA follows: TGTGCCAGCAGCGAACGGACAGGAAGAGCTTTCTTT. This encodes CASSERTGRAFF.